The clone carrying this TCR beta chain was picked up a small number of times. Its antigen is currently unknown. The sample originates from a study of identical twins. Notes on the study in general: Invariant MAIT and iNKT cells could partly confound zero-insertion analyses.

Using its own MiXCR run on the 5' RACE reads, TCRdb lists one record per CDR3 protein. This repertoire shows 200,000 to 300,000 distinct CDR3 sequences, roughly an eighth found once; its top ten account for approximately 4%. CDR1 SGHAT and CDR2 FQNNGV come from the germline V gene. This CDR3 region has 19 residues. Losses at the gene ends were 5 bases for V and 1 base for J; bases not matched to a gene: 12. These same data were also listed under a study on yellow fever vaccine responses in identical twins.

The V and J genes are TRBV11-2 and TRBJ2-2, with 11 bases aligning to TRBD2. The sequencing input was memory (CD45RO+) T cells sorted from blood. This clonotype was sampled from a woman younger than 30 in good health. CDR3 in amino acids: CASSLYQTSGIVNTGELFF. CDR3 bases: TGTGCCAGCAGCCTTTATCAGACTAGCGGGATCGTGAACACCGGGGAGCTGTTTTTT.